This is a list of T cell receptor beta chains from one sample in a study of blood T cells in healthy people across ages. TCRdb re-called the 5' RACE reads with MiXCR, one entry per CDR3 protein. Among 1,800,000 or so distinct CDR3 sequences listed, approximately 39% were seen once. What was sequenced was blood. The receptors here all came from a human donor in good health. Each CDR3 is given with its conserved first and last residue. Each record gives: D gene, V gene, J gene, clone size, CDR3 protein, CDR3 DNA. A D gene is named only where the DNA matches it firmly. The size of a clone is reported for some rows only, either as once, few or many, or as a class for expanded clones.

TRBD1	TRBV5-1	TRBJ2-1	NA	CASSLAPGTVNDNEQFF	TGCGCCAGCAGCTTAGCCCCCGGGACAGTTAACGACAATGAGCAGTTCTTC
TRBD2	TRBV4-1	TRBJ2-5	NA	CASTEAGGRGETQYF	TGCGCCAGCACCGAGGCGGGGGGAAGAGGAGAGACCCAGTACTTC
NA	TRBV7-3	TRBJ2-2	NA	CASSLNPIENTGELFF	TGTGCCAGCAGCTTGAACCCTATAGAGAACACCGGGGAGCTGTTTTTT
TRBD2	TRBV10-3	TRBJ2-7	NA	CAIGGIVRTSTGSYEQYF	TGTGCCATCGGCGGAATCGTCAGGACTAGCACGGGATCCTACGAGCAGTACTTC
NA	TRBV9	TRBJ2-7	few	CASSVAVGLSYEQYF	TGTGCCAGCAGCGTAGCTGTGGGACTTTCCTACGAGCAGTACTTC
TRBD1	TRBV6-1	TRBJ2-5	NA	CASSSDRGHYETQYF	TGTGCCAGCAGTTCGGACAGGGGGCATTACGAGACCCAGTACTTC
NA	TRBV4-2	TRBJ1-1	NA	CASSRSGWLNTEAFF	TGTGCCAGCAGCCGAAGTGGGTGGCTGAACACTGAAGCTTTCTTT
NA	TRBV29-1	TRBJ2-3	many	CSARGVGWTDTQYF	TGCAGCGCCCGCGGGGTAGGTTGGACAGATACGCAGTATTTT
NA	TRBV24-1	TRBJ2-2	NA	CATSETGANTGELFF	TGTGCCACCAGTGAAACTGGGGCGAACACCGGGGAGCTGTTTTTT
TRBD1	TRBV29-1	TRBJ2-7	NA	CSVEGAGTGAYEQYF	TGCAGCGTTGAAGGGGCCGGGACAGGGGCCTACGAGCAGTACTTC
NA	TRBV9	TRBJ1-1	few	CASSVATANTEAFF	TGTGCCAGCAGCGTAGCGACGGCGAACACTGAAGCTTTCTTT
NA	TRBV20-1	TRBJ2-3	NA	CSARKTGYGTDTQYF	TGCAGTGCTAGAAAAACAGGGTACGGCACAGATACGCAGTATTTT
NA	TRBV18	TRBJ2-5	NA	CTSSPQDASKTQYF	TGTACCAGCTCACCGCAGGATGCCTCCAAGACCCAGTACTTC
TRBD2	TRBV7-2	TRBJ2-1	NA	CASSLQSGGQEGFF	TGTGCCAGCAGCTTACAAAGCGGGGGCCAGGAAGGGTTCTTC
NA	TRBV24-1	TRBJ2-5	few	CATSDPPGRKGDGTQYF	TGTGCCACCAGTGATCCTCCTGGCAGGAAAGGAGATGGGACCCAGTACTTC
NA	TRBV5-1	TRBJ2-3	NA	CATTQPGTDTQYF	TGCGCCACAACCCAACCGGGGACAGATACGCAGTATTTT
NA	TRBV6-4	TRBJ1-1	NA	CASSAGATTEAFF	TGTGCCAGCAGTGCGGGGGCTACCACTGAAGCTTTCTTT
NA	TRBV2	TRBJ2-5	NA	CASKDAKETQYF	TGTGCCAGTAAGGACGCGAAAGAGACCCAGTACTTC
NA	TRBV4-3	TRBJ1-5	few	CASSQVWGASNQPQHF	TGCGCCAGCAGCCAAGTGTGGGGGGCAAGCAATCAGCCCCAGCATTTT
TRBD1	TRBV29-1	TRBJ2-5	few	CSVEGIRDRGRWQETQYF	TGCAGCGTTGAAGGGATCCGGGACAGGGGGCGCTGGCAAGAGACCCAGTACTTC
NA	TRBV3-1	TRBJ1-2	NA	CASSQDRPGLNYGYTF	TGTGCCAGCAGCCAAGATCGCCCGGGTTTAAACTATGGCTACACCTTC
TRBD1	TRBV29-1	TRBJ1-2	few	CSVGKGGNSNYGYTF	TGCAGCGTTGGGAAAGGGGGCAATTCTAACTATGGCTACACCTTC
NA	TRBV5-1	TRBJ2-2	few	CASRPGNTGELFF	TGCGCCAGCAGACCCGGGAACACCGGGGAGCTGTTTTTT
NA	TRBV5-1	TRBJ2-7	NA	CASRQGSGYEQYF	TGCGCCAGCAGGCAGGGGTCCGGCTACGAGCAGTACTTC
NA	TRBV18	TRBJ2-6	NA	CASSPFVPSQSGANVLTF	TGTGCCAGCTCACCATTCGTACCTTCCCAGTCTGGGGCCAACGTCCTGACTTTC
NA	TRBV20-1	TRBJ1-1	few	CSAEPPGTTNELGNTEAFF	TGCAGTGCTGAGCCTCCCGGGACAACTAACGAATTAGGGAACACTGAAGCTTTCTTT
TRBD1	TRBV20-1	TRBJ1-5	NA	CSARGQFSNQPQHF	TGCAGTGCTAGGGGACAGTTTAGCAATCAGCCCCAGCATTTT
NA	TRBV7-9	TRBJ2-7	NA	CASSPRGRSYEQYF	TGTGCCAGCAGCCCCAGGGGCCGCAGCTACGAGCAGTACTTC
TRBD1	TRBV5-1	TRBJ2-5	few	CASRTTGGYQQETQYF	TGCGCCAGCAGAACGACAGGGGGCTACCAACAAGAGACCCAGTACTTC
NA	TRBV20-1	TRBJ2-1	NA	CSARDRDPSSYNEQFF	TGCAGTGCTAGAGACCGGGACCCCAGCTCCTACAATGAGCAGTTCTTC
TRBD1	TRBV12-3/TRBV12-4	TRBJ1-5	few	CASSLEQGVNQPQHF	TGTGCCAGCAGTTTAGAACAGGGGGTAAATCAGCCCCAGCATTTT
NA	TRBV10-3	TRBJ1-5	once	CATRTDGNQPQHF	TGTGCCACCAGGACAGATGGCAATCAGCCCCAGCATTTT
NA	TRBV10-3	TRBJ1-6	NA	CAIRAGAQNSPLHF	TGTGCCATCAGGGCCGGGGCTCAGAATTCACCCCTCCACTTT
TRBD1	TRBV28	TRBJ1-5	NA	CASTGQGVNQPQHF	TGTGCCAGCACGGGGCAGGGGGTTAATCAGCCCCAGCATTTT
NA	TRBV18	TRBJ2-3	NA	CASSPPGALIEDTDTQYF	TGTGCCAGCTCGCCTCCGGGGGCCCTAATTGAGGACACAGATACGCAGTATTTT
NA	TRBV20-1	TRBJ2-7	few	CSARGGGLRAEQYF	TGCAGTGCTAGAGGGGGCGGCCTAAGAGCCGAGCAGTACTTC
TRBD1	TRBV12-3/TRBV12-4	TRBJ1-2	NA	CASTLDRGIGYTF	TGTGCCAGCACTCTGGACAGGGGGATCGGCTACACCTTC
NA	TRBV12-3/TRBV12-4	TRBJ1-2	once	CASSFSTTPSYSYTF	TGTGCCAGCAGTTTCAGTACAACACCTTCCTATAGCTACACCTTC
NA	TRBV29-1	TRBJ1-2	few	CSVEDQEEPSYGYTF	TGCAGCGTTGAAGATCAGGAGGAACCTTCCTATGGCTACACCTTC
NA	TRBV12-3/TRBV12-4	TRBJ2-1	NA	CASSPGPRGNEQFF	TGTGCCAGCAGTCCGGGGCCTCGAGGGAATGAGCAGTTCTTC
NA	TRBV12-3/TRBV12-4	TRBJ2-3	few	CASSPDVGDTQYF	TGTGCCAGCAGCCCGGACGTGGGAGATACGCAGTATTTT
NA	TRBV3-1	TRBJ2-1	NA	CASSQIDSYNEQFF	TGTGCCAGCAGCCAAATAGACAGTTACAATGAGCAGTTCTTC
NA	TRBV20-1	TRBJ1-5	NA	CSARVGGTNQPQHF	TGCAGTGCTAGAGTGGGGGGGACGAACCAGCCCCAGCATTTT
NA	TRBV6-6	TRBJ1-1	few	CASSYLSLTEAFF	TGTGCCAGCAGTTACTTATCGCTCACTGAAGCTTTCTTT
NA	TRBV7-9	TRBJ2-7	NA	CASSLWVGTSYEQYF	TGTGCCAGCAGCTTATGGGTAGGGACAAGCTACGAGCAGTACTTC
NA	TRBV28	TRBJ2-7	NA	CTSSPDSFSYEQYF	TGTACCAGCAGTCCCGACAGTTTCTCCTACGAGCAGTACTTC
NA	TRBV6-1	TRBJ1-5	few	CASSEGWVLGQPQHF	TGTGCCAGCAGTGAAGGATGGGTCTTAGGTCAGCCCCAGCATTTT
NA	TRBV6-1	TRBJ1-2	few	CASSESRWYGYTF	TGTGCCAGCAGTGAAAGCCGTTGGTATGGCTACACCTTC
NA	TRBV6-1	TRBJ2-3	few	CASSDRSGLSTDTQYF	TGTGCCAGCAGTGATCGCTCGGGACTTAGCACAGATACGCAGTATTTT
NA	TRBV15	TRBJ1-2	many	CATSRGGWSDRTYGYTF	TGTGCCACCAGCAGAGGTGGTTGGTCCGACAGGACCTATGGCTACACCTTC
NA	TRBV5-5	TRBJ1-1	NA	CASRARPGISYTDEAFF	TGTGCCAGCAGAGCTCGACCGGGAATCTCGTATACGGATGAAGCTTTCTTT
TRBD1	TRBV6-2/TRBV6-3	TRBJ1-2	NA	CASTVRDRARTNYGYTF	TGTGCCAGCACTGTGCGGGACAGGGCCCGAACTAACTATGGCTACACCTTC
NA	TRBV11-2	TRBJ2-5	NA	CASSLIGSETQYF	TGTGCCAGCAGCTTAATCGGTAGCGAGACCCAGTACTTC
NA	TRBV6-1	TRBJ1-5	NA	CASILDRGGNQPQHF	TGTGCCAGCATCTTGGACCGGGGGGGCAATCAGCCCCAGCATTTT
NA	TRBV4-3	TRBJ1-2	few	CASSQALGSNGYTF	TGCGCCAGCAGCCAAGCCCTTGGCAGTAATGGCTACACCTTC